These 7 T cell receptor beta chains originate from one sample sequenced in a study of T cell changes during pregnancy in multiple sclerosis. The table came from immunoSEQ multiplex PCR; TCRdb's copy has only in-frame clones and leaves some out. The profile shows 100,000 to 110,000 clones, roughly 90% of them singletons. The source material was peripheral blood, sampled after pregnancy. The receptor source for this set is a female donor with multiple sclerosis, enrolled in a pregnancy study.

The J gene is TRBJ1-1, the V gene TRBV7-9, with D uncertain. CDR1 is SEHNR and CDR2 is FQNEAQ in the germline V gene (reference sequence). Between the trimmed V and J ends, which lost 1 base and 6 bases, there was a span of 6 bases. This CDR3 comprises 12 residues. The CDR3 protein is CASSLDSPEAFF. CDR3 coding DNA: TGTGCCAGCAGCTTAGACTCACCTGAAGCTTTCTTT. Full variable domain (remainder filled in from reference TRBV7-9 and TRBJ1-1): DTGVSQNPRHKITKRGQNVTFRCDPISEHNRLYWYRQTLGQGPEFLTYFQNEAQLEKSRLLSDRFSAERPKGSFSTLEIQRTEQGDSAMYLCASSLDSPEAFFGQGTRLTVV.

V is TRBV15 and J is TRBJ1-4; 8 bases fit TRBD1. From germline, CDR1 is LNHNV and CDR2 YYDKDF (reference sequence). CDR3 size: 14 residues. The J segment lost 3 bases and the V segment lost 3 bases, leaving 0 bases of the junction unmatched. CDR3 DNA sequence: TGTGCCACCAGCAGGACAGGGGCTAATGAAAAACTGTTTTTT. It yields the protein CATSRTGANEKLFF.

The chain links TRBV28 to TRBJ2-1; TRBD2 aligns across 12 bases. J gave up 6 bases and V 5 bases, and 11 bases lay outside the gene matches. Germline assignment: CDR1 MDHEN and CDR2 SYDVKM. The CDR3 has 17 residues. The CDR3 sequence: CASSIRATSGRSNEQFF. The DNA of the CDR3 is TGTGCCAGCAGTATAAGGGCAACTAGCGGGAGGTCCAATGAGCAGTTCTTC.

CDR3 nucleotides: TGTGCCAGCAGTCCCCAGGGCATGAACACTGAAGCTTTCTTT. Translating gives CASSPQGMNTEAFF. V is TRBV7-9 and J is TRBJ1-1; tentatively, D is TRBD1 (5 bases). The germline V gene encodes CDR1 SEHNR and CDR2 FQNEAQ (reference sequence). V lost 6 bases to trimming and J lost 0 bases, with 11 bases between them. This CDR3 is 14 amino acids long. Based on the CDR3 plus reference TRBV7-9 and TRBJ1-1, the full variable domain is DTGVSQNPRHKITKRGQNVTFRCDPISEHNRLYWYRQTLGQGPEFLTYFQNEAQLEKSRLLSDRFSAERPKGSFSTLEIQRTEQGDSAMYLCASSPQGMNTEAFFGQGTRLTVV.

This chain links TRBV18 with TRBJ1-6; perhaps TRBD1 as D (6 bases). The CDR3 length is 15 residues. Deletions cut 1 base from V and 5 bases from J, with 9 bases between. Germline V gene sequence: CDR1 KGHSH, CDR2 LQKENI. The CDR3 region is CASSPQQGDNSPLHF. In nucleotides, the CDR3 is TGTGCCAGCTCACCACAACAGGGCGATAATTCACCCCTCCACTTT.

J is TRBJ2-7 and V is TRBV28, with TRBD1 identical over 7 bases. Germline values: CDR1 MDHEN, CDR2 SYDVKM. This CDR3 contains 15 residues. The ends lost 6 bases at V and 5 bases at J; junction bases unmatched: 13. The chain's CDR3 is CASSPGQRYLDEQYF. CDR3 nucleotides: TGTGCCAGCAGCCCGGGACAGCGATACTTGGACGAGCAGTACTTC.

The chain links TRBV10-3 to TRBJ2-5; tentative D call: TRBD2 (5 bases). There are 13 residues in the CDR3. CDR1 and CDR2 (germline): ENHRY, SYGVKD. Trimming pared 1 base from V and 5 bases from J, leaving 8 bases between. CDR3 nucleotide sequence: TGTGCCATCAGTGAGTTTGGACTGGAGACCCAGTACTTC. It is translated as CAISEFGLETQYF.